This section outlines one T cell receptor beta chain sequence together with its context. This may arise from a read error, as a much more abundant clone is one base away. This sample was included in a study of kidney transplant recipient with SARS-CoV-2 infection. Germline CDR1 is DFQATT and CDR2 is SNEGSKA (reference sequence). The CDR3 covers 15 residues. One entry per CDR3 protein, called by TCRdb with MiXCR from the reads. The sample yields 200,000 to 300,000 distinct CDR3 sequences, more than 25% seen once. The V call is TRBV20-1, the J call TRBJ2-2, with a tentative D call TRBD2 (5 bases). Source: a blood sample, taken at baseline and on roughly day 110 from a kidney transplant recipient. This TCR was sampled from a young adult male patient who had COVID-19 and was a kidney transplant recipient. A share of the T cells may be of graft donor origin. CDR3 loop: CSTRVVGQNTGELFF. CDR3 DNA: TGCAGTACTAGAGTCGTCGGTCAGAACACCGGGGAGCTGTTTTTT.